Presented here are 4 T cell receptor beta chains from one specimen sequenced in a study of shared clonotypes between healthy human individuals. Sequenced by immunoSEQ multiplex PCR; TCRdb stores in-frame clones only, minus some. The sample lists roughly 720,000 clones; 90% were seen once. What was sequenced was memory CD8+ T cells from PBMCs. Subset given: CD45RO+ cells pooled with CCR7-negative TemRA cells. The source of these receptors is a man between 18 and 29 years old in good health. Some clones in this sample may be carry-over from other donors' samples.

This clone was counted between two and nine times. The chain couples TRBV9 to TRBJ1-1, with 7 positions matching TRBD1. After removal of 2 bases from V and 14 bases from J, the junction contained 6 bases not matched to a gene. The CDR3 is made up of 11 amino acids. The germline V gene has CDR1 SGDLS and CDR2 YYNGEE. CDR3 residues: CASSVGQDFFF. CDR3 nucleotide sequence: TGTGCCAGCAGCGTCGGACAGGATTTCTTCTTT.

The rearrangement uses TRBV9 and TRBJ1-2; 8 bases are shared with TRBD1. The CDR3 is 16 amino acids. V dropped 4 bases and J dropped 4; count of bases not matched to a gene: 12. Germline CDR1 reads SGDLS; CDR2 reads YYNGEE. The CDR3 region is CASSPRRTGQFYGYTF. As DNA, the CDR3 is TGTGCCAGCAGCCCCCGACGGACAGGGCAATTCTATGGCTACACCTTC.

This chain links TRBV6-5 with TRBJ2-5, with TRBD1 matching 10 bases. This CDR3 comprises 15 residues. The V gene end was trimmed by 0 bases and the J gene end by 5 bases; junction bases not matched to a gene: 3. Germline assignment: CDR1 MNHEY and CDR2 SVGAGI. CDR3: CASSYSTGGLETQYF. CDR3 nucleotide sequence: TGTGCCAGCAGTTACTCGACAGGGGGCCTCGAGACCCAGTACTTC.

The CDR3 DNA is TGTGCCAGCAGCCCTTTTGTTGCAGCGGGGGGGGAGCAGTACTTC. As protein: CASSPFVAAGGEQYF. The V gene is TRBV7-2, the J gene TRBJ2-7; 10 bases are a match to TRBD2. V shed 5 bases, J shed 7 bases, and the junction held 11 bases outside the gene matches. The CDR3 is 15 amino acids. Germline V gives CDR1 SGHTA, CDR2 FQGNSA.